The clone carrying this T cell receptor beta chain was counted between two and nine times. The target antigen is unknown. Germline V lookup: CDR1 MGHRA, CDR2 YSYEKL. The J segment lost 0 bases and the V segment lost 4 bases, leaving 14 bases of the junction unmatched. The CDR3 length is 19 residues. The data were obtained in a study of T cells in Graves' hyperthyroidism and ophthalmopathy. The cohort's ophthalmopathy patients, a group with duration under 3 months, had a Clinical Activity Score of at least 3 and a NOSPECS grade of at least 4. Exclusion followed for patients with uncontrolled infection, other autoimmune disease, pregnancy or lactation. RNA transcripts served as the template for amplifying TCR beta CDR3 regions. Carried out on the TCR CDR3, a first-round RT-PCR used the HTBI primer set. Each CDR3 protein is one row after TCRdb ran MiXCR on the multiplex PCR reads. The table shows around 690,000 distinct CDR3 sequences, with under 25% occurring only once.

Study results and limitations: Onset of ophthalmopathy came a median roughly 6.4 months after the model predicted it.

The chain employs TRBV4-1 and TRBJ2-5; 10 nucleotides align to TRBD2. The receptor comes from a man younger than 40 with Graves' ophthalmopathy. The sequenced material came from blood. As DNA, the CDR3 is TGCGCCAGCAGCCGGTTGGCTAGCGGGAGATCCGTGTACCAAGAGACCCAGTACTTC. Its translation: CASSRLASGRSVYQETQYF.